These T cell receptor beta chains were read from a single sample in a study of cytomegalovirus exposure and HLA in healthy donors. Some clones are missing from TCRdb's copy, which holds only in-frame ones; the method was immunoSEQ multiplex PCR. The repertoire holds 150,000 to 200,000 clones, just under 85% seen once, with 2% to 2.5% in the top ten. Specimen: PBMCs. All receptors derive from a man under 40 in good health and CMV-seropositive. CDR3s include the opening cysteine and the closing phenylalanine or tryptophan. Each record gives: CDR3 length, clone size, D gene, V gene, J gene, CDR3 protein, CDR3 DNA. The D gene is left open where the match is weak. Part of the rows lack a size; the others show once, few, many or a class for expanded clones.

CDR3 length: 15; clone size: NA; D gene: TRBD1; V gene: TRBV6-1; J gene: TRBJ2-1; CDR3 protein: CASSERQGEWNEQFF; CDR3 DNA: TGTGCCAGCAGTGAAAGGCAGGGGGAGTGGAATGAGCAGTTCTTC
CDR3 length: 14; clone size: NA; D gene: TRBD1; V gene: TRBV2; J gene: TRBJ2-7; CDR3 protein: CASRTTGSAYEQYF; CDR3 DNA: TGTGCCAGCAGAACGACAGGGTCCGCCTACGAGCAGTACTTC
CDR3 length: 12; clone size: NA; D gene: TRBD2; V gene: TRBV6-6; J gene: TRBJ2-1; CDR3 protein: CASRGGVDEQFF; CDR3 DNA: TGTGCCAGCAGGGGGGGGGTTGATGAGCAGTTCTTC
CDR3 length: 19; clone size: NA; D gene: TRBD2; V gene: TRBV5-6; J gene: TRBJ2-5; CDR3 protein: CASDYPHPMGGVGQETQYF; CDR3 DNA: TGTGCCAGCGATTATCCCCATCCTATGGGGGGGGTGGGGCAAGAGACCCAGTACTTC
CDR3 length: 13; clone size: NA; D gene: NA; V gene: TRBV6-6; J gene: TRBJ2-7; CDR3 protein: CASSATASYEQYF; CDR3 DNA: TGTGCCAGCAGTGCGACAGCCTCCTACGAGCAGTACTTC
CDR3 length: 14; clone size: NA; D gene: TRBD2; V gene: TRBV6-5; J gene: TRBJ2-7; CDR3 protein: CASSYKERGHEQYF; CDR3 DNA: TGTGCCAGCAGTTACAAGGAGCGGGGCCACGAGCAGTACTTC
CDR3 length: 15; clone size: NA; D gene: TRBD1; V gene: TRBV18; J gene: TRBJ1-1; CDR3 protein: CASSPQTGANTEAFF; CDR3 DNA: TGTGCCAGCTCACCTCAGACAGGGGCGAACACTGAAGCTTTCTTT
CDR3 length: 15; clone size: few; D gene: TRBD2; V gene: TRBV6-6; J gene: TRBJ2-7; CDR3 protein: CASSYGTSGGYEQYF; CDR3 DNA: TGTGCCAGCAGTTACGGGACTAGCGGGGGCTACGAGCAGTACTTC
CDR3 length: 15; clone size: NA; D gene: TRBD2; V gene: TRBV7-8; J gene: TRBJ2-3; CDR3 protein: CASKFRGEGADTQYF; CDR3 DNA: TGTGCCAGCAAATTCCGCGGGGAGGGTGCAGATACGCAGTATTTT
CDR3 length: 14; clone size: NA; D gene: NA; V gene: TRBV9; J gene: TRBJ2-7; CDR3 protein: CASSVAGREAEQYF; CDR3 DNA: TGTGCCAGCAGCGTAGCAGGCAGGGAAGCCGAGCAGTACTTC
CDR3 length: 16; clone size: NA; D gene: NA; V gene: TRBV18; J gene: TRBJ2-7; CDR3 protein: CASSLSPPGQIYEQYF; CDR3 DNA: TGTGCCAGCTCACTGAGTCCTCCGGGACAAATCTACGAGCAGTACTTC
CDR3 length: 14; clone size: NA; D gene: TRBD1; V gene: TRBV27; J gene: TRBJ1-6; CDR3 protein: CASSLQGSGSPLHF; CDR3 DNA: TGTGCCAGCAGTCTACAGGGGTCCGGTTCACCCCTCCACTTT
CDR3 length: 13; clone size: NA; D gene: NA; V gene: TRBV4-1; J gene: TRBJ1-5; CDR3 protein: CASSQTSNQPQHF; CDR3 DNA: TGCGCCAGCAGCCAAACAAGCAATCAGCCCCAGCATTTT
CDR3 length: 17; clone size: NA; D gene: TRBD1; V gene: TRBV5-1; J gene: TRBJ1-1; CDR3 protein: CASSLEVGTDTNTEAFF; CDR3 DNA: TGCGCCAGCAGCTTGGAGGTCGGGACAGACACCAACACTGAAGCTTTCTTT
CDR3 length: 15; clone size: once; D gene: TRBD2; V gene: TRBV4-2; J gene: TRBJ2-2; CDR3 protein: CASSQDPTGGGELFF; CDR3 DNA: TGTGCCAGCAGCCAAGACCCAACGGGAGGCGGGGAGCTGTTTTTT
CDR3 length: 15; clone size: few; D gene: TRBD2; V gene: TRBV5-4; J gene: TRBJ2-7; CDR3 protein: CASSLGSGGDYEQYF; CDR3 DNA: TGTGCCAGCAGCTTGGGAAGTGGGGGGGATTACGAGCAGTACTTC
CDR3 length: 20; clone size: NA; D gene: TRBD1; V gene: TRBV27; J gene: TRBJ1-2; CDR3 protein: CASSFHRGTGGQGHYYGYTF; CDR3 DNA: TGTGCCAGCAGTTTTCATCGGGGTACAGGAGGACAGGGACATTACTATGGCTACACCTTC
CDR3 length: 14; clone size: NA; D gene: NA; V gene: TRBV5-1; J gene: TRBJ1-5; CDR3 protein: CASSLQGGNQPQHF; CDR3 DNA: TGCGCCAGCAGCTTGCAAGGGGGCAATCAGCCCCAGCATTTT
CDR3 length: 12; clone size: NA; D gene: TRBD1; V gene: TRBV29-1; J gene: TRBJ1-6; CDR3 protein: CSVGTGNSPLHF; CDR3 DNA: TGCAGCGTTGGGACAGGGAATTCACCCCTCCACTTT
CDR3 length: 14; clone size: NA; D gene: NA; V gene: TRBV15; J gene: TRBJ1-5; CDR3 protein: CATSRDWTVAAQHF; CDR3 DNA: TGTGCCACCAGCAGAGATTGGACAGTCGCAGCCCAGCATTTT
CDR3 length: 14; clone size: NA; D gene: NA; V gene: TRBV7-9; J gene: TRBJ2-2; CDR3 protein: CASSGRQNTGELFF; CDR3 DNA: TGTGCCAGCAGCGGGCGACAGAACACCGGGGAGCTGTTTTTT
CDR3 length: 13; clone size: NA; D gene: NA; V gene: TRBV7-2; J gene: TRBJ2-1; CDR3 protein: CASSFREPDEQFF; CDR3 DNA: TGTGCCAGCAGCTTTAGGGAGCCCGATGAGCAGTTCTTC
CDR3 length: 16; clone size: NA; D gene: TRBD1; V gene: TRBV9; J gene: TRBJ2-2; CDR3 protein: CASSDPQGANTGELFF; CDR3 DNA: TGTGCCAGCAGCGACCCTCAGGGGGCGAACACCGGGGAGCTGTTTTTT
CDR3 length: 16; clone size: NA; D gene: NA; V gene: TRBV6-6; J gene: TRBJ2-7; CDR3 protein: CASRARWGTLTYEQYF; CDR3 DNA: TGTGCCAGCAGGGCCCGCTGGGGGACATTAACCTACGAGCAGTACTTC
CDR3 length: 14; clone size: NA; D gene: TRBD1; V gene: TRBV13; J gene: TRBJ1-2; CDR3 protein: CASSRDRVRYGYTF; CDR3 DNA: TGTGCCAGCAGCCGCGACAGGGTCCGCTATGGCTACACCTTC
CDR3 length: 14; clone size: NA; D gene: NA; V gene: TRBV6-5; J gene: TRBJ1-5; CDR3 protein: CASSFSYSNQPQHF; CDR3 DNA: TGTGCCAGCAGTTTCAGTTATAGCAATCAGCCCCAGCATTTT
CDR3 length: 15; clone size: NA; D gene: NA; V gene: TRBV4-3; J gene: TRBJ1-2; CDR3 protein: CASSQDGGQGTGYTF; CDR3 DNA: TGCGCCAGCAGCCAAGATGGAGGGCAGGGTACGGGCTACACCTTC
CDR3 length: 15; clone size: NA; D gene: TRBD2; V gene: TRBV4-3; J gene: TRBJ2-7; CDR3 protein: CASSQGLVASTRQYF; CDR3 DNA: TGCGCCAGCAGCCAGGGACTAGTCGCTTCTACGAGGCAGTACTTC
CDR3 length: 15; clone size: NA; D gene: TRBD2; V gene: TRBV6-5; J gene: TRBJ2-1; CDR3 protein: CASSYSGLDYNEQFF; CDR3 DNA: TGTGCCAGCAGTTACTCCGGACTAGATTACAATGAGCAGTTCTTC
CDR3 length: 14; clone size: NA; D gene: TRBD1; V gene: TRBV6-5; J gene: TRBJ1-1; CDR3 protein: CAATKWDRNTEAFF; CDR3 DNA: TGTGCCGCCACCAAATGGGACAGGAACACTGAAGCTTTCTTT
CDR3 length: 15; clone size: NA; D gene: NA; V gene: TRBV4-3; J gene: TRBJ2-2; CDR3 protein: CASSQDSVNTGELFF; CDR3 DNA: TGCGCCAGCAGCCAAGATTCGGTGAACACCGGGGAGCTGTTTTTT
CDR3 length: 16; clone size: NA; D gene: TRBD1; V gene: TRBV7-9; J gene: TRBJ1-1; CDR3 protein: CASSLGGQRQNTEAFF; CDR3 DNA: TGTGCCAGCAGCTTGGGGGGACAGAGACAGAACACTGAAGCTTTCTTT
CDR3 length: 13; clone size: NA; D gene: NA; V gene: TRBV4-1; J gene: TRBJ2-7; CDR3 protein: CASSQPYRHEQYF; CDR3 DNA: TGCGCCAGCAGCCAACCCTACAGACACGAGCAGTACTTC
CDR3 length: 13; clone size: NA; D gene: TRBD1; V gene: TRBV27; J gene: TRBJ2-1; CDR3 protein: CASSWTGVNEQFF; CDR3 DNA: TGTGCCAGCAGTTGGACAGGGGTCAATGAGCAGTTCTTC
CDR3 length: 16; clone size: NA; D gene: TRBD1; V gene: TRBV27; J gene: TRBJ1-4; CDR3 protein: CASSLSDRDQGEKLFF; CDR3 DNA: TGTGCCAGCAGTTTATCGGACAGGGATCAGGGGGAAAAACTGTTTTTT
CDR3 length: 17; clone size: once; D gene: TRBD1; V gene: TRBV7-3; J gene: TRBJ2-5; CDR3 protein: CASSSHRDRGAGETQYF; CDR3 DNA: TGTGCCAGCAGCTCCCACCGGGACAGGGGGGCGGGTGAGACCCAGTACTTC
CDR3 length: 18; clone size: NA; D gene: TRBD2; V gene: TRBV18; J gene: TRBJ2-5; CDR3 protein: CASSLSPFSTSDKETQYF; CDR3 DNA: TGTGCCAGCTCACTCAGCCCCTTTTCGACTAGCGACAAAGAGACCCAGTACTTC
CDR3 length: 15; clone size: NA; D gene: NA; V gene: TRBV4-3; J gene: TRBJ1-1; CDR3 protein: CASSPPPGGNTEAFF; CDR3 DNA: TGCGCCAGCAGCCCCCCTCCGGGAGGGAACACTGAAGCTTTCTTT
CDR3 length: 12; clone size: once; D gene: TRBD2; V gene: TRBV7-9; J gene: TRBJ2-4; CDR3 protein: CASSLGRGGSHF; CDR3 DNA: TGTGCCAGCAGCTTAGGGCGGGGGGGCAGTCACTTC
CDR3 length: 14; clone size: NA; D gene: TRBD1; V gene: TRBV6-5; J gene: TRBJ2-7; CDR3 protein: CASSLGQATYEQYF; CDR3 DNA: TGTGCCAGCAGCCTGGGACAGGCCACCTACGAGCAGTACTTC
CDR3 length: 14; clone size: NA; D gene: NA; V gene: TRBV27; J gene: TRBJ2-3; CDR3 protein: CASSLRASTDTQYF; CDR3 DNA: TGTGCCAGCAGTTTACGAGCTAGCACAGATACGCAGTATTTT
CDR3 length: 13; clone size: NA; D gene: NA; V gene: TRBV2; J gene: TRBJ1-4; CDR3 protein: CASREGLLARVFF; CDR3 DNA: TGTGCCAGCAGGGAGGGACTCCTGGCCCGAGTGTTTTTT
CDR3 length: 12; clone size: NA; D gene: TRBD1; V gene: TRBV29-1; J gene: TRBJ1-4; CDR3 protein: CSVASGGSFLFF; CDR3 DNA: TGCAGCGTTGCTTCAGGGGGCTCCTTTCTGTTTTTT
CDR3 length: 17; clone size: NA; D gene: NA; V gene: TRBV7-2; J gene: TRBJ2-1; CDR3 protein: CASSLESGGASYNEQFF; CDR3 DNA: TGTGCCAGCAGCTTAGAGAGTGGGGGCGCTAGTTACAATGAGCAGTTCTTC
CDR3 length: 15; clone size: NA; D gene: TRBD2; V gene: TRBV5-4; J gene: TRBJ2-2; CDR3 protein: CASSSGGADTGELFF; CDR3 DNA: TGTGCCAGCTCTAGCGGGGGGGCCGACACCGGGGAGCTGTTTTTT
CDR3 length: 17; clone size: NA; D gene: NA; V gene: TRBV29-1; J gene: TRBJ2-6; CDR3 protein: CSAGGKTKGAGANVLTF; CDR3 DNA: TGCAGCGCTGGGGGTAAGACAAAGGGGGCTGGGGCCAACGTCCTGACTTTC
CDR3 length: 16; clone size: NA; D gene: TRBD2; V gene: TRBV9; J gene: TRBJ2-2; CDR3 protein: CASSINPSGGTGELFF; CDR3 DNA: TGTGCCAGCAGCATCAACCCTAGCGGGGGTACCGGGGAGCTGTTTTTT
CDR3 length: 14; clone size: NA; D gene: NA; V gene: TRBV15; J gene: TRBJ1-2; CDR3 protein: CATSRQGMGYGYTF; CDR3 DNA: TGTGCCACCAGCAGACAGGGGATGGGGTATGGCTACACCTTC
CDR3 length: 15; clone size: NA; D gene: TRBD1; V gene: TRBV30; J gene: TRBJ2-7; CDR3 protein: CAWRAPQGVLYEQYF; CDR3 DNA: TGTGCCTGGAGGGCCCCACAGGGGGTCCTCTACGAGCAGTACTTC